The T cell receptor (beta chain) under discussion was sequenced for a study of metastatic and nonmetastatic thyroid tumors (dated by TCRdb to the early 2020s). About the study as a whole: Repertoires from peripheral blood and from tumor or nodule tissue samples of malignant and benign thyroid patients were compared.

General conclusions and limits of the study: In both blood and tumor samples, TCR beta diversity was reported to be significantly higher in malignant tumors than in benign nodules.

The library was built by means of PCR. Sequencing relied on an Illumina HiSeq 4000. The TCR beta-chain CDR3 region of each patient was profiled by high-throughput sequencing. Per the original workflow: Drawing on CDR3 differences between clinicopathological groups, the researchers built a classifier meant to tell apart patients with distant-metastatic papillary thyroid cancer. Repertoire diversity was assessed with the Shannon index, and tumor-blood repertoire similarity with the Morisita-Horn index. Starting from the raw public reads, TCRdb applied fastp trimming at Q25, assembled clones with MiXCR and retained in-frame beta chains. The V and J calls and clone size are TCRdb's, not the authors'. This sample lists tens of thousands of clones; approximately 19% were detected once. 4.6% of the sample goes to the ten largest clones. At the junction V is shortened by 2 bases and J by 11 bases, with 25 bases in between. The CDR3 measures 17 amino acids from cysteine to phenylalanine. The CDR3 DNA has 51 bases and is translated from base 1. CDR1 and CDR2 (LNHDA, SQIVND) derive from the germline V gene (reference sequence).

No treatment had been received by any patient before thyroid surgery. The study retrospectively analysed patient clinical samples collected from about 2012 to 2019 using T-cell receptor beta sequencing. In regard to this clone: No cognate antigen has been identified for it. No base-level quality is on record; no much larger clone is a single base apart.

This receptor was taken from a male donor with papillary thyroid cancer or a benign thyroid nodule (not recorded which). Some clones in this sample may be carry-over from other donors' samples. Sequencing was done on a sample of blood. The V and J segments used are TRBV19 and TRBJ1-5; TRBD1 could be the D gene, as 5 bases match. DNA sequence: TGTGCCAGTAGTATAACCACTCGACAGCCCGGGGATCTTTCCCAGCATTTT. The encoded protein is CASSITTRQPGDLSQHF.